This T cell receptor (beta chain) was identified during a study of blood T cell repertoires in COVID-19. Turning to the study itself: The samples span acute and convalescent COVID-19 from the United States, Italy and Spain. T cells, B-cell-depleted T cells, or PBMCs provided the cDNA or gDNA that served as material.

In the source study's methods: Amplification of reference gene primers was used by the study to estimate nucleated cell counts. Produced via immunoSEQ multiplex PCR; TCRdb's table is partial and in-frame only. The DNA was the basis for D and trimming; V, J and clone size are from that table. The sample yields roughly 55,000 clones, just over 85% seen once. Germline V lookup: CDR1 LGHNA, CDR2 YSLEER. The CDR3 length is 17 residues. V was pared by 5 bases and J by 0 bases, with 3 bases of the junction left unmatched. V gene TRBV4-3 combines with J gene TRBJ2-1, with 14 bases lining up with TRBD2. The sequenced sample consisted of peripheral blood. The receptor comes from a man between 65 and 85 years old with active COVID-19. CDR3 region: CASSRTSGGSSYNEQFF. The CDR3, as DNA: TGCGCCAGCAGCAGGACTAGCGGGGGGTCCTCCTACAATGAGCAGTTCTTC.